What follows describes a single TCR beta chain. Its antigen is not identified. This sample was taken from a study of molecular identifiers for immune sequencing clone quantification. Whole-study results and caveats: Even with about a million naive cells present, spiked Jurkat TCR RNA from one cell was reportedly detectable.

For bulk TCR libraries, previously described methods and listed TCR primers were used. TCRdb re-called the PCR reads with MiXCR, one entry per CDR3 protein. The sample has around 470,000 distinct CDR3 sequences; about 21% are singletons. CDR1 is SGHKS, CDR2 YYEKEE, per germline (reference sequence). Trimming removed 3 bases from V and 4 bases from J, with 10 bases in between. The CDR3 spans 13 residues. Sequencing libraries of naive CD8 cells derived from about 20,000 to 1,000,000 sorted cells with 10%, 30% or 50% RNA. Researchers sorted naive CD8 T cells as cells that were CD8+CD4-CCR7+CD45RA+. This clonotype was sampled from a human donor in good health. Some libraries in this study had Jurkat cell RNA spiked in. Sequenced input: naive CD8+ T cells from blood, with Jurkat cell RNA spiked in. Subset given: FACS-sorted CD8+CD4-CCR7+CD45RA+ naive T cells. The rearrangement joins TRBV5-5 to TRBJ1-1, with unresolved D. CDR3 DNA: TGTGCCAGCAGCTCAGGTAGGAGCACTGAAGCTTTCTTT. Translation gives CASSSGRSTEAFF.